The 27 T cell receptor beta chains presented below share a single source sample, sequenced in a study of T cell changes during pregnancy in multiple sclerosis. Repertoires were generated with immunoSEQ multiplex PCR, while TCRdb's copy carries only in-frame clones and drops some. The sample gives tens of thousands of clones, about nine tenths of which show up once; around 0.48% is in the top ten. The specimen was CD4+ T cells from peripheral blood mononuclear cells, collected in the third trimester of pregnancy. The receptors come from a female donor with multiple sclerosis, enrolled in a pregnancy study.

The genes are TRBV2 and TRBJ2-7; TRBD2 aligns across 7 bases. The CDR3 totals 15 residues. Germline V gene lookup returns CDR1 SNHLY and CDR2 FYNNEI. With 4 bases clipped from V and 2 bases from J, the junction kept 8 bases outside the gene matches. CDR3 amino acids: CASSVLGLGAYEQYF. The CDR3 nucleotides read TGTGCCAGCAGTGTATTAGGACTAGGAGCCTACGAGCAGTACTTC.

V is TRBV18 and J is TRBJ1-3; 8 bases align to TRBD1. The CDR3 sequence is 16 residues long. Unmatched junction bases numbered 4, after V lost 3 bases and J lost 0 bases. Looked up from germline, CDR1 is KGHSH and CDR2 is LQKENI. The CDR3 coding sequence is TGTGCCAGCTCACCCCGGGACAGGACCTCTGGAAACACCATATATTTT. It is translated as CASSPRDRTSGNTIYF.

The chain links TRBV6-5 to TRBJ2-7, with D perhaps matching TRBD2 (6 bases). From germline, CDR1 is MNHEY and CDR2 SVGAGI. Trimming removed 4 bases at V and 0 bases at J, with 16 bases between. The CDR3 is 16 amino acids. This CDR3 is CASSSLAGRSSYEQYF. The CDR3 DNA sequence: TGTGCCAGCAGTTCTCTGGCGGGGAGGAGCTCCTACGAGCAGTACTTC.

V is TRBV5-1 and J is TRBJ2-5; D not certain. The CDR3 is 15 amino acids. Per germline, CDR1 SGHRS and CDR2 YFSETQ. Trimming pared 2 bases from V and 3 bases from J, leaving 14 bases between. The CDR3 coding sequence is TGCGCCAGCAGCTTCTGGAGAGGAAAAAAAGAGACCCAGTACTTC. This gives the protein CASSFWRGKKETQYF.

V gene TRBV6-1 combines with J gene TRBJ2-2; TRBD2 agrees at 11 bases. V dropped 8 bases and J dropped 6; count of bases not matched to a gene: 8. Germline V gene sequence: CDR1 MNHNS, CDR2 SASEGT. There are 15 residues in the CDR3. As DNA, the CDR3 is TGTGCCAGCCTCCAGACTAGCGGGGCCGCCGGGGAGCTGTTTTTT. Encoded protein: CASLQTSGAAGELFF.

The chain carries TRBV7-9 and TRBJ1-5; 9 bases align to TRBD1. V shed 4 bases, J shed 5 bases, and the junction held 0 bases outside the gene matches. Germline CDR1 and CDR2: SEHNR and FQNEAQ (reference sequence). This CDR3 is built from 13 residues. The CDR3 DNA reads TGTGCCAGCAGCTGGACAGGGGATCAGCCCCAGCATTTT. Translating gives CASSWTGDQPQHF.

The chain combines TRBV19 with TRBJ1-5; no firm D call. This CDR3 is 12 amino acids long. In germline, CDR1 is LNHDA, CDR2 SQIVND (reference sequence). Between the trimmed V and J ends, which lost 9 bases and 5 bases, there was a span of 11 bases. The CDR3 DNA is TGTGCCAGCTGCCGGCGGGATCAGCCCCAGCATTTT. Amino acid sequence: CASCRRDQPQHF.

This chain uses TRBV11-3 with TRBJ2-1; D is perhaps TRBD1 (5 bases). The V gene lost 4 bases and the J gene lost 5 bases, with 21 bases spanning the gap. The CDR3 is 17 residues long. Germline V lookup: CDR1 SGHNT, CDR2 YENEEA. The CDR3 sequence: CASSSAFSVLGHNEQFF. The CDR3 nucleotides read TGTGCCAGCAGCTCCGCCTTTTCGGTCCTGGGGCACAATGAGCAGTTCTTC.

The count of this clone is one. The chain joins TRBV18 to TRBJ1-1; 9 positions agree with TRBD1. This CDR3 has 16 residues. CDR1 and CDR2 (germline): KGHSH, LQKENI. The V and J ends lost 3 bases and 0 bases, in that order; junction bases with no gene match: 5. The CDR3 region has the DNA TGTGCCAGCTCACCTCGACAGGGGGGGATGAACACTGAAGCTTTCTTT. Translation: CASSPRQGGMNTEAFF.

This rearrangement joins TRBV6-5 to TRBJ1-4; D unclear. The CDR3 totals 15 residues. V lost 4 bases and J 3 bases, leaving 12 bases between the germline ends. The germline V gene encodes CDR1 MNHEY and CDR2 SVGAGI. The CDR3 region is CASSSGWLSNEKLFF. The CDR3 DNA follows: TGTGCCAGCAGTTCCGGGTGGCTGTCTAATGAAAAACTGTTTTTT.

By frequency in the sample, this clone is medium-sized. The V and J genes are TRBV2 and TRBJ1-6; tentatively, D is TRBD1 (6 bases). The CDR3 extends over 13 amino acids. The V gene lost 6 bases and the J gene lost 7 bases, with 10 bases spanning the gap. CDR1 SNHLY and CDR2 FYNNEI come from the germline V gene. The CDR3 here is CASRTGLNSPLHF. The CDR3 DNA is TGTGCCAGCAGAACAGGGTTGAATTCACCCCTCCACTTT.

The chain uses TRBV5-6 and TRBJ1-1; unclear D gene. The germline V gene has CDR1 SGHDT and CDR2 YYEEEE. Trimming removed 2 bases at V and 8 bases at J, with 10 bases between. The CDR3 sequence is 12 residues long. The CDR3 DNA reads TGTGCCAGCAGCTTTTTGGCATCGGAAGCTTTCTTT. Amino acid sequence: CASSFLASEAFF.

The CDR3 DNA reads TGTGCCAGCAGCTTATCAGGACAACGTAATGAAAAACTGTTTTTT. It is translated as CASSLSGQRNEKLFF. The chain combines TRBV7-8 with TRBJ1-4; weak D call: TRBD1 (5 bases). CDR3 length: 15 amino acids. Trimming removed 2 bases at V and 4 bases at J, with 11 bases between. Germline-derived CDR1 and CDR2 are SGHVS and FQNEAQ.

This chain links TRBV5-1 with TRBJ1-5; a possible D gene is TRBD1 (6 bases). Germline CDR1 and CDR2: SGHRS and YFSETQ. Trimming stripped 6 bases from V and 6 bases from J, with 19 bases between. This CDR3 comprises 15 residues. The CDR3 nucleotides read TGCGCCAGCAACCCCCGGGGGGGGGCCCTTCAGCCCCAGCATTTT. Translation gives CASNPRGGALQPQHF.

V and J are TRBV5-1 and TRBJ2-2; 10 nucleotides line up with TRBD1. The CDR3 is made up of 17 amino acids. Germline V lookup: CDR1 SGHRS, CDR2 YFSETQ. The V gene end was trimmed by 0 bases and the J gene end by 6 bases; junction bases not matched to a gene: 8. The CDR3 is CASSLGPRTGGSGELFF. For the CDR3, the DNA is TGCGCCAGCAGCTTGGGGCCCCGGACAGGGGGTTCCGGGGAGCTGTTTTTT.

This clone was seen only once. The V gene is TRBV27, the J gene TRBJ1-1, with D possibly being TRBD1 (6 bases). Between the trimmed V and J ends, which lost 3 bases and 4 bases, there was a span of 12 bases. The germline V gene has CDR1 MNHEY and CDR2 SMNVEV (reference sequence). The CDR3 is 14 amino acids. The CDR3 DNA reads TGTGCCAGCAGTTTGTTTTTAGGGGGCACTGAAGCTTTCTTT. Protein: CASSLFLGGTEAFF.

This clone was observed a few times. The V gene is TRBV6-1, the J gene TRBJ1-5, with unresolved D. Germline V gives CDR1 MNHNS, CDR2 SASEGT. The CDR3 is 14 amino acids. Between the trimmed V and J ends, which lost 4 bases and 7 bases, there was a span of 14 bases. CDR3 in amino acids: CASSAPTRLQPQHF. In DNA form, the CDR3 reads TGTGCCAGCAGTGCCCCGACAAGGTTACAGCCCCAGCATTTT.

The chain joins TRBV5-1 to TRBJ2-3, with 7 bases that match TRBD2. Per germline, CDR1 SGHRS and CDR2 YFSETQ. Trimming took 2 bases from V and 0 from J; bases not matched to a gene: 0. The CDR3 extends over 14 amino acids. The CDR3: CASSFGGSTDTQYF. The CDR3 coding sequence is TGCGCCAGCAGCTTCGGGGGGAGCACAGATACGCAGTATTTT.

CDR3 protein: CASSSGGYEQYF. CDR3 nucleotide sequence: TGTGCCAGTAGTAGCGGAGGCTACGAGCAGTACTTC. The V gene is TRBV19, the J gene TRBJ2-7; perhaps TRBD2 as D (5 bases). Trimming removed 4 bases from V and 3 bases from J, with 7 bases in between. This CDR3 has 12 amino acids. CDR1 and CDR2 (germline): LNHDA, SQIVND (reference sequence).

The V call is TRBV29-1, the J call TRBJ2-1, with 14 bases aligning to TRBD2. The V and J ends lost 3 bases and 10 bases, in that order; junction bases with no gene match: 5. The CDR3 has 14 amino acids. Germline V gene sequence: CDR1 SQVTM, CDR2 ANQGSEA. CDR3 loop: CSVESTSGGVEQFF. CDR3 DNA sequence: TGCAGCGTTGAGTCGACTAGCGGGGGGGTAGAGCAGTTCTTC.

This clone was detected only a few times. This chain connects TRBV20-1 to TRBJ1-1; D is possibly TRBD1 (6 bases). V lost 5 bases and J 10 bases, leaving 11 bases between the germline ends. The CDR3 consists of 10 residues. CDR1 is DFQATT, CDR2 SNEGSKA, per germline (reference sequence). The CDR3 DNA sequence: TGCAGTGCTTCGACAGGCGCAGCTTTCTTT. Protein product: CSASTGAAFF.

V gene TRBV6-5 combines with J gene TRBJ2-1, with 11 bases lining up with TRBD2. V lost 7 bases and J lost 4; bases outside the gene matches: 6. CDR1 and CDR2 (germline): MNHEY, SVGAGI. This CDR3 spans 15 amino acids. CDR3 sequence: CASTTGTSGYNEQFF. CDR3 in DNA: TGTGCCAGCACTACCGGGACTAGCGGATACAATGAGCAGTTCTTC.

This chain joins TRBV18 and TRBJ1-1; D not resolved. The CDR3 contains 16 residues. Germline V gene lookup returns CDR1 KGHSH and CDR2 LQKENI. V shed 4 bases and J shed 1 base, with 16 bases lying between them. This chain's CDR3 is CASSRSGAAKNTEAFF. The CDR3 DNA reads TGTGCCAGCTCACGCTCGGGAGCGGCCAAGAACACTGAAGCTTTCTTT. Drawing the rest from reference TRBV18 and TRBJ1-1, the complete variable domain is NAGVMQNPRHLVRRRGQEARLRCSPMKGHSHVYWYRQLPEEGLKFMVYLQKENIIDESGMPKERFSAEFPKEGPSILRIQQVVRGDSAAYFCASSRSGAAKNTEAFFGQGTRLTVV.

The J gene is TRBJ1-1, the V gene TRBV4-1; D may be TRBD1 (5 bases). V lost 3 bases to trimming and J lost 9 bases, with 20 bases between them. There are 15 residues in the CDR3. Germline CDR1 MGHRA, CDR2 YSYEKL. CDR3 coding DNA: TGCGCCAGCAGCCATAGTCGGCAGGGAGGGATCCAAGCTTTCTTT. Its protein is CASSHSRQGGIQAFF.

The CDR3 coding sequence is TGTGCCAGCAGCAATAGGATACAGGGTTTAGAAGACGAGCAGTACTTC. Its protein product is CASSNRIQGLEDEQYF. The chain carries TRBV21-1 and TRBJ2-7; the table names TRBD1, a call not compared with the DNA. TRBV21-1 is listed as a pseudogene. The CDR3 length is 16 residues.

The V call is TRBV27, the J call TRBJ1-2; weak D call: TRBD1 (6 bases). The V gene's germline CDR1 is MNHEY and CDR2 SMNVEV (reference sequence). This CDR3 is 13 amino acids long. Trimming took off 5 bases at V and 8 bases at J, with 15 bases between the two ends. The chain's CDR3 is CASSRGASSGYTF. DNA of the CDR3: TGTGCCAGCAGTCGGGGGGCGAGTTCGGGCTACACCTTC.

The chain uses TRBV7-9 and TRBJ2-2; no clear D. Trimming took 4 bases from V and 6 from J, leaving 9 bases between them. The CDR3 runs to 13 residues. Germline V CDR1 and CDR2: SEHNR, FQNEAQ (reference sequence). For the CDR3, the DNA is TGTGCCAGCAGCTCGATAGTGGCCGGGGAGCTGTTTTTT. It encodes CASSSIVAGELFF.